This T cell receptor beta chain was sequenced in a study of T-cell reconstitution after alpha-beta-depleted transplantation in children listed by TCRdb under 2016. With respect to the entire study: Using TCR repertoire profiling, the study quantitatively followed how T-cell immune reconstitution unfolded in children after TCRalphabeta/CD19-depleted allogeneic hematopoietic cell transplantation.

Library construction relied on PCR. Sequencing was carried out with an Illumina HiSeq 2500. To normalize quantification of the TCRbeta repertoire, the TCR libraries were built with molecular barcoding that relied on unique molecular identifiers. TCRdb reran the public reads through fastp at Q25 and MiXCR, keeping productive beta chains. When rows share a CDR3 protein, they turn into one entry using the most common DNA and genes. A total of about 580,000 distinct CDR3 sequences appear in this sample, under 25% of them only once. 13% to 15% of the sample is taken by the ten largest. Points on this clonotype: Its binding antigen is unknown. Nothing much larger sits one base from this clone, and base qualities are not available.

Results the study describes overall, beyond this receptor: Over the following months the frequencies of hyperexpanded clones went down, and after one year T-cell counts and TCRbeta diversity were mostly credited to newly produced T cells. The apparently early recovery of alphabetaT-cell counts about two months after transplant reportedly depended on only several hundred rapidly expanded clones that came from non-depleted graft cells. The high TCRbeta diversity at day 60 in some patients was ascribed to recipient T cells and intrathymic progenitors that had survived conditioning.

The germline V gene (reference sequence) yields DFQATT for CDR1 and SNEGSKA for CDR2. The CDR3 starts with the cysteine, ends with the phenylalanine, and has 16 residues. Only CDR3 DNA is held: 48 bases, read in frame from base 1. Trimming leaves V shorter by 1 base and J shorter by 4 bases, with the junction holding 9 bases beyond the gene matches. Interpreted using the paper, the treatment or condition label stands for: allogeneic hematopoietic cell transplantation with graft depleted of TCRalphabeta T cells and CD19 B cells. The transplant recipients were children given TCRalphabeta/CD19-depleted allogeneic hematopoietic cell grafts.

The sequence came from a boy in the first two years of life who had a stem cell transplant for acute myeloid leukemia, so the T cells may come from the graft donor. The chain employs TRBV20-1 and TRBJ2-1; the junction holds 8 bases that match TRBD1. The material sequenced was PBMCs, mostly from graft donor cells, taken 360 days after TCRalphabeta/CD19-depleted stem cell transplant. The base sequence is TGCAGTGCTAGAGTTCCCCGGGACAGGTCATACAATGAGCAGTTCTTC. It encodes CSARVPRDRSYNEQFF.